This TCR beta chain was captured in a study of shared clonotypes between healthy human individuals. The repertoire was sequenced with immunoSEQ multiplex PCR; TCRdb's copy has only in-frame clones and lacks some. The sample lists about 820,000 clones; more than 85% were seen once. As regards this clone: Its antigen is not known.

Study observations and caveats: All-four-donor shared clonotypes had higher generation probabilities than non-shared clonotypes did.

The naive CD8 population came from CD45RO-negative cells selected for CCR7, without terminally differentiated effector memory CD45RA+ cells. This clonotype was obtained from a man aged 25 to 40 in good health. Material for sequencing was naive CD8+ T cells sorted from blood.

Here the CDR3 DNA reads TGTGCCAGCAGCTTAGCGGACAGGGAGTTCACCGGGGAGCTGTTTTTT. Protein product: CASSLADREFTGELFF. J is TRBJ2-2 and V is TRBV7-3, with 8 bases lining up with TRBD1. The CDR3 totals 16 residues. With 2 bases clipped from V and 4 bases from J, the junction kept 6 bases outside the gene matches. Germline loops: CDR1 SGHTA, CDR2 FQGTGA. Full variable domain (rest looked up from reference TRBV7-3 and TRBJ2-2): GAGVSQTPSNKVTEKGKYVELRCDPISGHTALYWYRQSLGQGPEFLIYFQGTGAADDSGLPNDRFFAVRPEGSVSTLKIQRTERGDSAVYLCASSLADREFTGELFFGEGSRLTVL.